Below are 15 T cell receptor beta chains sequenced from a single sample in a study of a mutant IDH1 vaccine in newly diagnosed glioma. Time point described: week 23, last vaccination. In every dose of vaccine, 300 ug of mutant IDH1 20-mer peptide was given alongside topical imiquimod. The table came from immunoSEQ multiplex PCR; TCRdb's copy has only in-frame clones and leaves some out. The sample includes approximately 37,000 clones, about 75% of them seen just once. Their antigens are not known. Specimen: PBMCs, collected from a glioma patient whose treatment included an IDH1 peptide vaccine. All receptors come from a man aged 45-65 years with glioma.

This chain joins TRBV5-4 and TRBJ2-7; 7 nucleotides align to TRBD2. Germline V gene data show CDR1 as SGHNT and CDR2 as YYREEE (reference sequence). CDR3 length: 15 residues. J was trimmed by 0 bases and V by 4 bases; bases with no gene match: 7. The CDR3 region has the DNA TGTGCCAGCAGCCCGGAGGGCGGGAGCTCCTACGAGCAGTACTTC. Translation gives CASSPEGGSSYEQYF. Drawing the rest from reference TRBV5-4 and TRBJ2-7, the complete variable domain is ETGVTQSPTHLIKTRGQQVTLRCSSQSGHNTVSWYQQALGQGPQFIFQYYREEENGRGNFPPRFSGLQFPNYSSELNVNALELDDSALYLCASSPEGGSSYEQYFGPGTRLTVT.

The J gene is TRBJ1-1, the V gene TRBV18; no reliable D call. V dropped 6 bases and J dropped 0 bases, with 8 bases sitting between them. The CDR3 totals 13 residues. Germline V lookup: CDR1 KGHSH, CDR2 LQKENI. CDR3 protein: CASSPQMNTEAFF. The CDR3 nucleotides read TGTGCCAGCTCCCCGCAAATGAACACTGAAGCTTTCTTT.

The V call is TRBV5-1, the J call TRBJ1-1, with a possible D match to TRBD1 (6 bases). Germline assignment: CDR1 SGHRS and CDR2 YFSETQ. V was pared by 4 bases and J by 5 bases, with 15 bases between. The CDR3 extends over 14 amino acids. The CDR3 spells CASSLRGGGTEAFF. Written as DNA, the CDR3 is TGCGCCAGCAGCCTTCGAGGAGGGGGTACTGAAGCTTTCTTT. Looking up the rest from reference TRBV5-1 and TRBJ1-1 gives the full variable domain: KAGVTQTPRYLIKTRGQQVTLSCSPISGHRSVSWYQQTPGQGLQFLFEYFSETQRNKGNFPGRFSGRQFSNSRSEMNVSTLELGDSALYLCASSLRGGGTEAFFGQGTRLTVV.

This clone was picked up a small number of times. The genes are TRBV13 and TRBJ1-5; TRBD1 is a possible D gene (5 bases). The CDR3 consists of 12 residues. Germline V CDR1 and CDR2: PRHDT, FYEKMQ (reference sequence). Trimming removed 2 bases from V and 7 bases from J, with 6 bases in between. The CDR3 bases are TGTGCCAGCAGCTTAAGGGGCCAGCCCCAGCATTTT. Translating gives CASSLRGQPQHF.

The gene calls are TRBV5-1 and TRBJ2-3, with 8 bases identical to TRBD1. Trimming took 3 bases from V and 3 from J; bases not matched to a gene: 6. CDR3 length: 15 amino acids. Per germline, CDR1 SGHRS and CDR2 YFSETQ. The CDR3 is CASSWTGTRTDTQYF. The DNA of the CDR3 is TGCGCCAGCAGCTGGACAGGGACGAGGACAGATACGCAGTATTTT.

This chain joins TRBV9 and TRBJ1-4; D is perhaps TRBD1 (6 bases). The ends were cut back, 6 bases at V and 7 bases at J, with 16 bases in the middle. Per the germline V gene, CDR1 is SGDLS and CDR2 is YYNGEE. This CDR3 spans 14 amino acids. The CDR3 sequence is CASKEEGGGEKLFF. The DNA of the CDR3 is TGTGCCAGCAAGGAGGAAGGGGGTGGTGAAAAACTGTTTTTT.

The chain has TRBV30 and TRBJ1-5; 9 bases align to TRBD1. The CDR3 runs 14 residues. CDR1 is GTSNPN and CDR2 is SVGIG in the germline V gene (reference sequence). V trimming: 1 base; J trimming: 7 bases; junction bases outside the gene matches: 5. CDR3 in DNA: TGTGCCTGGAGTGAATCGGACAGGGGCCAGCCCCAGCATTTT. Amino acids: CAWSESDRGQPQHF.

The CDR3 DNA sequence: TGTGCCAGCAGCGGGACAATTTACAATGAGCAGTTCTTC. Its protein is CASSGTIYNEQFF. The rearrangement uses TRBV6-5 and TRBJ2-1; tentative D call: TRBD1 (6 bases). This CDR3 comprises 13 residues. Germline loops: CDR1 MNHEY, CDR2 SVGAGI. Trimming pared 6 bases from V and 4 bases from J, leaving 10 bases between.

The rearrangement links TRBV19 to TRBJ1-4; D perhaps matches TRBD1 (5 bases). V was clipped by 6 bases and J by 0 bases, with 17 bases between them. The CDR3 length is 17 residues. CDR1 and CDR2 (germline): LNHDA, SQIVND (reference sequence). CDR3 loop: CASRGEGGLATNEKLFF. The DNA of the CDR3 is TGTGCCAGTAGAGGGGAGGGCGGACTCGCAACTAATGAAAAACTGTTTTTT. The full variable domain, with the rest looked up from reference TRBV19 and TRBJ1-4, is DGGITQSPKYLFRKEGQNVTLSCEQNLNHDAMYWYRQDPGQGLRLIYYSQIVNDFQKGDIAEGYSVSREKKESFPLTVTSAQKNPTAFYLCASRGEGGLATNEKLFFGSGTQLSVL.

The chain employs TRBV4-1 and TRBJ2-3, with D unresolved. The CDR3 loop spans 13 amino acids. Germline CDR1 is MGHRA and CDR2 is YSYEKL. Trimming cost V 4 bases and J 6 bases, with 11 bases left between them. The CDR3 is CASSPLPGDTQYF. The DNA of the CDR3 is TGCGCCAGCAGCCCACTCCCCGGGGATACGCAGTATTTT.

J is TRBJ2-7 and V is TRBV11-1; D unclear. With 2 bases removed from V and 4 bases from J, the gap between germline ends came to 6 bases. The CDR3 spans 12 residues. Germline assignment: CDR1 SGHAT and CDR2 FQDESV (reference sequence). The CDR3 nucleotides are TGTGCCAGCAGCTTAATACAGTACGAGCAGTACTTC. The encoded protein is CASSLIQYEQYF.

The chain couples TRBV19 to TRBJ1-5; D is perhaps TRBD1 (6 bases). Trimming stripped 7 bases from V and 4 bases from J, with 14 bases between. The CDR3 has 14 residues. Per germline, CDR1 LNHDA and CDR2 SQIVND (reference sequence). The CDR3 is CASTPGQGNQPQHF. The CDR3, as DNA: TGTGCCAGTACACCAGGGCAGGGGAATCAGCCCCAGCATTTT. The entire variable domain, with the rest obtained from reference TRBV19 and TRBJ1-5, is as follows: DGGITQSPKYLFRKEGQNVTLSCEQNLNHDAMYWYRQDPGQGLRLIYYSQIVNDFQKGDIAEGYSVSREKKESFPLTVTSAQKNPTAFYLCASTPGQGNQPQHFGDGTRLSIL.

This chain joins TRBV29-1 and TRBJ1-6, with no clear D. Germline loops: CDR1 SQVTM, CDR2 ANQGSEA. The CDR3 covers 13 residues. V was pared by 0 bases and J by 10 bases, with 10 bases between. The CDR3 spells CSVEDYSGSPLHF. CDR3 nucleotide sequence: TGCAGCGTTGAAGATTACAGCGGCTCACCCCTCCACTTT.

V gene TRBV25-1 combines with J gene TRBJ1-5; D is unclear. The CDR3 consists of 13 residues. Germline assignment: CDR1 MGHDK and CDR2 SYGVNS. V shed 6 bases and J shed 2 bases, with 8 bases lying between them. The CDR3 reads CASRTDRNQPQHF. The CDR3 DNA sequence: TGTGCCAGCAGGACGGACCGCAATCAGCCCCAGCATTTT.

The chain recombines TRBV6-1 with TRBJ2-5; tentatively, D is TRBD1 or TRBD2 (7 bases each). CDR1 MNHNS and CDR2 SASEGT come from the germline V gene. This CDR3 region has 15 residues. Trimming took off 8 bases at V and 8 bases at J, with 24 bases between the two ends. This chain's CDR3 is CASGRGNGQVLTQYF. The CDR3 region has the DNA TGTGCCAGCGGGAGGGGGAACGGACAGGTCCTAACCCAGTACTTC.